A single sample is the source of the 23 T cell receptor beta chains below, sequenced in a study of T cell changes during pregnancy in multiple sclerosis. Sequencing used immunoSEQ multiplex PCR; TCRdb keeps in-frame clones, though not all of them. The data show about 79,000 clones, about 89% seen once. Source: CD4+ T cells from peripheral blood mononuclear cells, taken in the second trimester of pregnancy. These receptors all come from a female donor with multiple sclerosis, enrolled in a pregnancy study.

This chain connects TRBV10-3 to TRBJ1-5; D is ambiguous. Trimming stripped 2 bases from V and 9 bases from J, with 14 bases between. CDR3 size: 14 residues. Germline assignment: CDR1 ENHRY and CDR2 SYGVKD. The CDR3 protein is CAISEATGPAPQHF. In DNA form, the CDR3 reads TGTGCCATCAGTGAGGCGACTGGCCCCGCGCCCCAGCATTTT.

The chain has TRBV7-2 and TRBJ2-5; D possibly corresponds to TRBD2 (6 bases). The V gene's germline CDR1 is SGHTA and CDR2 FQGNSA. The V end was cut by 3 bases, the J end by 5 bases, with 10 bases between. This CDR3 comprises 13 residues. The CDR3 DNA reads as TGTGCCAGCAGCTTCGGCCTAGCGGAGACCCAGTACTTC. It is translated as CASSFGLAETQYF.

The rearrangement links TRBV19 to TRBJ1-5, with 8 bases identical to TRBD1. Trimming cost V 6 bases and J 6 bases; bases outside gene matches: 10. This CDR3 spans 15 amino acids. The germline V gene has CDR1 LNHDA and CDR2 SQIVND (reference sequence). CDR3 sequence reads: CASRERQGLRQPQHF. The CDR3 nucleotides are TGTGCCAGTAGGGAACGACAGGGGTTGCGTCAGCCCCAGCATTTT.

CDR3 nucleotide sequence: TGTGCCAGCAGTCAGATGGAGAGCACCTATAATTCACCCCTCCACTTT. The encoded protein is CASSQMESTYNSPLHF. The J gene is TRBJ1-6, the V gene TRBV11-3; no definite D call. V was shortened by 6 bases and J by 2 bases, with 14 bases between the two germline ends. This CDR3 is 16 amino acids long. Germline assignment: CDR1 SGHNT and CDR2 YENEEA.

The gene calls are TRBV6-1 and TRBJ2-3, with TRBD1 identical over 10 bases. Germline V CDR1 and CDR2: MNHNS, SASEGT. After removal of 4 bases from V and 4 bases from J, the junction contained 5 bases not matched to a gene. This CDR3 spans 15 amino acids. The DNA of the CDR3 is TGTGCCAGCAGTGCCAGACAGGGGGCGGCAGATACGCAGTATTTT. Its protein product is CASSARQGAADTQYF.

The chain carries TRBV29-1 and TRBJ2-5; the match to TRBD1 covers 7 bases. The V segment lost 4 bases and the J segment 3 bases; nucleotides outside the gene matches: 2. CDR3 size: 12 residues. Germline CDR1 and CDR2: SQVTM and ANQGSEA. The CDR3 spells CSVAGTEETQYF. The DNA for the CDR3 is TGCAGCGTTGCCGGGACAGAAGAGACCCAGTACTTC. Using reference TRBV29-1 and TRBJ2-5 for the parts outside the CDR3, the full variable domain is SAVISQKPSRDICQRGTSLTIQCQVDSQVTMMFWYRQQPGQSLTLIATANQGSEATYESGFVIDKFPISRPNLTFSTLTVSNMSPEDSSIYLCSVAGTEETQYFGPGTRLLVL.

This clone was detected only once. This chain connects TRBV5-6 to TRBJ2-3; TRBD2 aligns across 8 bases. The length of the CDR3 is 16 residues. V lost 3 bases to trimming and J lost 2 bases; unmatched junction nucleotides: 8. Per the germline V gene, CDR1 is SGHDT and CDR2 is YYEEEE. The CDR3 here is CASSSFYSGITDTQYF. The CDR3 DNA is TGTGCCAGCAGCTCCTTTTATAGCGGGATCACAGATACGCAGTATTTT. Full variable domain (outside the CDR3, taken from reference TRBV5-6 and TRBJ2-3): DAGVTQSPTHLIKTRGQQVTLRCSPKSGHDTVSWYQQALGQGPQFIFQYYEEEERQRGNFPDRFSGHQFPNYSSELNVNALLLGDSALYLCASSSFYSGITDTQYFGPGTRLTVL.

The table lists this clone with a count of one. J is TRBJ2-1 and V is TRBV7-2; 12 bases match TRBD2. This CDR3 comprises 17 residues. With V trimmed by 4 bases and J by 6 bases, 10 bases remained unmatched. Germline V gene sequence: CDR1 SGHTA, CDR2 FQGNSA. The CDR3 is CASSSLAGGVEGNEQFF. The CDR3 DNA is TGTGCCAGCAGCTCCCTAGCGGGAGGGGTGGAGGGCAATGAGCAGTTCTTC.

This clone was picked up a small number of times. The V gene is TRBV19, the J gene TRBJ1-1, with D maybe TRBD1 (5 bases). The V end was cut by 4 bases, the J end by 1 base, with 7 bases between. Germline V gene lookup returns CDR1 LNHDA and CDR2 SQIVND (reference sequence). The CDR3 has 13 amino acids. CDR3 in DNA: TGTGCCAGTAGTACAGACAGGAACACTGAAGCTTTCTTT. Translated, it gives CASSTDRNTEAFF.

CDR3 amino acids: CASSSRGAGGSYEQYF. The DNA of the CDR3 is TGTGCCAGCAGCTCCCGCGGAGCGGGAGGCTCCTACGAGCAGTACTTC. The J gene is TRBJ2-7, the V gene TRBV5-4, with TRBD2 matching over 9 bases. The ends lost 3 bases at V and 0 bases at J; junction bases unmatched: 7. Germline CDR1 SGHNT, CDR2 YYREEE (reference sequence). This CDR3 has 16 residues.

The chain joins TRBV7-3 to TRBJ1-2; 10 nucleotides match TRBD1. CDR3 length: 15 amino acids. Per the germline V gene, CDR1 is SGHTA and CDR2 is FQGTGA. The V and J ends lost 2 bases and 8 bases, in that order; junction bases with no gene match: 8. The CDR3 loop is CASSLLTGGAGGYTF. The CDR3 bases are TGTGCCAGCAGCTTACTGACAGGGGGCGCTGGGGGCTACACCTTC. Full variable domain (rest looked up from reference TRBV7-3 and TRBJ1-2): GAGVSQTPSNKVTEKGKYVELRCDPISGHTALYWYRQSLGQGPEFLIYFQGTGAADDSGLPNDRFFAVRPEGSVSTLKIQRTERGDSAVYLCASSLLTGGAGGYTFGSGTRLTVV.

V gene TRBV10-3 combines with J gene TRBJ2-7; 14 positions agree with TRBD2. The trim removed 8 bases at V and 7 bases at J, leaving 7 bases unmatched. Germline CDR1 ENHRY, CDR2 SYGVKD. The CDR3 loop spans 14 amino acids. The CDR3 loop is CAIGTSGSSGEQYF. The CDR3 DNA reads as TGTGCCATCGGGACTAGCGGGAGCTCGGGAGAGCAGTACTTC.

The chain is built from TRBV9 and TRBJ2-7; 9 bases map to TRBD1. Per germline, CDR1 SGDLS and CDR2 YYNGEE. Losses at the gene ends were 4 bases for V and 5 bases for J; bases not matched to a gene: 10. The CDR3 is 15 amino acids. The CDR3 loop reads CASSISGTGLDEQYF. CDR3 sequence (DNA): TGTGCCAGCAGCATCTCCGGGACAGGGTTGGACGAGCAGTACTTC. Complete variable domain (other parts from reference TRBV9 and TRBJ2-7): DSGVTQTPKHLITATGQRVTLRCSPRSGDLSVYWYQQSLDQGLQFLIQYYNGEERAKGNILERFSAQQFPDLHSELNLSSLELGDSALYFCASSISGTGLDEQYFGPGTRLTVT.

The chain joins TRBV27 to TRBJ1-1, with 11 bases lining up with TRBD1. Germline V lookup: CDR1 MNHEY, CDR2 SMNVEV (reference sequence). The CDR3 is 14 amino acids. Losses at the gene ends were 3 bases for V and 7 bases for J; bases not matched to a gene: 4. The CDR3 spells CASSFGQGALEAFF. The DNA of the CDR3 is TGTGCCAGCAGTTTTGGACAGGGGGCCCTTGAAGCTTTCTTT.

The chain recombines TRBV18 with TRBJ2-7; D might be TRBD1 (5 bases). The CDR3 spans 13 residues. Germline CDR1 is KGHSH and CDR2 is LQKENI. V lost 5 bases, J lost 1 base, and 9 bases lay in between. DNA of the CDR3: TGTGCCAGCTCAGGGGCTCAGTCCTACGAGCAGTACTTC. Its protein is CASSGAQSYEQYF.

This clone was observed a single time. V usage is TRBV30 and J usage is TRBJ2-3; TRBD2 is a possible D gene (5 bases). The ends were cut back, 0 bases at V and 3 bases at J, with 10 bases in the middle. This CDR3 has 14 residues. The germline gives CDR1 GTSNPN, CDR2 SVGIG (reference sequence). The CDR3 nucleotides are TGTGCCTGGAGTGTCATAGCGCAAACAGATACGCAGTATTTT. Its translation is CAWSVIAQTDTQYF.

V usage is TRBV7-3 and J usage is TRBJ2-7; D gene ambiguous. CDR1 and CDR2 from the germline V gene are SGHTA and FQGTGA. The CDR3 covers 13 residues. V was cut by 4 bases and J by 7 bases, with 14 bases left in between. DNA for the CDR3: TGTGCCAGCAGCTCAATAATCGGCGGAGAGCAGTACTTC. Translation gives CASSSIIGGEQYF.

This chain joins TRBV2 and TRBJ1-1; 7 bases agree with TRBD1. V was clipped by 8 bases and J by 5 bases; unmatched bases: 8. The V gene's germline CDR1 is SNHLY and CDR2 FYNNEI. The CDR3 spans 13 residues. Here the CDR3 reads CASRRQGGTEAFF. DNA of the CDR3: TGTGCCAGCCGAAGACAGGGCGGTACTGAAGCTTTCTTT. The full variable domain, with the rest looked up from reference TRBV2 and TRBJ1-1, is EPEVTQTPSHQVTQMGQEVILRCVPISNHLYFYWYRQILGQKVEFLVSFYNNEISEKSEIFDDQFSVERPDGSNFTLKIRSTKLEDSAMYFCASRRQGGTEAFFGQGTRLTVV.

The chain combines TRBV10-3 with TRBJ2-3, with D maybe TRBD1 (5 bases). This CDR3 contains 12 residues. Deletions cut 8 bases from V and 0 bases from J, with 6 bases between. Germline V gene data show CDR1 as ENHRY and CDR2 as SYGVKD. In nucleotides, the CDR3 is TGTGCCATCGCAGGGAGCACAGATACGCAGTATTTT. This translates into CAIAGSTDTQYF.

CDR3 region: CASSLFGGGYTF. The CDR3 DNA reads as TGTGCCAGCAGCTTGTTCGGGGGTGGCTACACCTTC. This rearrangement joins TRBV5-6 to TRBJ1-2, with a weak D call TRBD1 (5 bases). V lost 1 base and J lost 7, with 8 bases in between. The CDR3 is made up of 12 amino acids. CDR1 is SGHDT and CDR2 is YYEEEE in the germline V gene.

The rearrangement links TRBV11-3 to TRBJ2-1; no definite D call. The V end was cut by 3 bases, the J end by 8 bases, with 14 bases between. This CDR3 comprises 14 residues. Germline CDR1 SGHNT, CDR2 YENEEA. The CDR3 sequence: CASSFLDRIYEQFF. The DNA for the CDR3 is TGTGCCAGCAGCTTCCTAGATAGGATCTATGAGCAGTTCTTC.

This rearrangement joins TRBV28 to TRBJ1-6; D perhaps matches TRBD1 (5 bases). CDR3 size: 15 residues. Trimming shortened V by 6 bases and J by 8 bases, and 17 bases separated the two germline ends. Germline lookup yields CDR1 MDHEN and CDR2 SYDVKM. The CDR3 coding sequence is TGTGCCAGCAGCCTCGGGGGGGGAAGGGATTCACCCCTCCACTTT. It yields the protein CASSLGGGRDSPLHF.

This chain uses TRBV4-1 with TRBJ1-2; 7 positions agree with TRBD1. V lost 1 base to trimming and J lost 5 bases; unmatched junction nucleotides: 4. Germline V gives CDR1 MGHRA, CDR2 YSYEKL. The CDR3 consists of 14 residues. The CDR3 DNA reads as TGCGCCAGCAGCCAAGGACAGGGCTCGTATGGCTACACCTTC. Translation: CASSQGQGSYGYTF.